This T cell receptor (beta chain) was found in a study of cytomegalovirus exposure and HLA in healthy donors. Study details: Around 80 million unique TCR sequences came from HLA-typed donors in an early release.

The PCR employed 60 Vbeta primers together with 13 Jbeta primers. Profiled with immunoSEQ multiplex PCR; TCRdb holds only in-frame clones, not every one. The sample lists 63,000 or so clones, roughly 74% occurring once. Notes on the study in general: Both high specificity and high sensitivity reportedly marked the classifier's diagnosis of cytomegalovirus status. Association of roughly 18,000 TCR beta sequences with HLA alleles was found at 0.05 false discovery rate in a later analysis. In a later analysis, TCR beta V- and J-gene trimming was associated with a missense DCLRE1C variant.

As concerns this clone: Its cognate antigen is unknown.

Germline CDR1 is SGHTA and CDR2 is FQGNSA. The germline V and J ends were trimmed by 5 bases and 1 base, with 8 bases remaining between them. The CDR3 runs to 13 residues. This receptor was identified in a woman aged 25 to 39 in good health and CMV-seropositive. The V and J genes are TRBV7-2 and TRBJ1-1; TRBD1 might be the D (5 bases). The sequenced sample was PBMCs. The CDR3 sequence is CASSLDRNTEAFF. The CDR3 DNA reads as TGTGCCAGCAGCCTCGACAGGAACACTGAAGCTTTCTTT.